This T cell receptor beta chain was sequenced during a study of blood T cell repertoires in COVID-19. The assay was immunoSEQ multiplex PCR, and TCRdb's table has in-frame clones only and misses some. Among nearly 11,000 clones listed, 70% to 90% were seen once. The sample was peripheral blood. The receptor was derived from a middle-aged man with active COVID-19.

The DNA for the CDR3 is TGTGCCAGTAGCTTCAAAAAGAGCTCCTACAATGAGCAGTTCTTC. Protein sequence: CASSFKKSSYNEQFF. The chain uses TRBV19 and TRBJ2-1; D is ambiguous. The CDR3 length is 15 residues. Trimming cost V 6 bases and J 0 bases, with 12 bases left between them. Germline V gene sequence: CDR1 LNHDA, CDR2 SQIVND (reference sequence).